This T cell receptor beta chain was captured in a study of blood T cell repertoires in COVID-19. About the research overall: Italy, Spain and the United States were the sources of the convalescent and acute COVID-19 samples. PBMCs, B-cell-depleted T cells, or T cells were the source of the cDNA or gDNA that made up the material.

Trimming removed 4 bases from V and 2 bases from J; junction bases left unmatched: 3. The CDR3 totals 15 residues. Germline V gene sequence: CDR1 SGHNT, CDR2 YYREEE (reference sequence). The protocol was immunoSEQ multiplex PCR, while the TCRdb copy is restricted to in-frame clones and leaves out a portion. The table has under 300,000 clones, about 89% seen once. The material sequenced was PBMCs or T cells enriched from blood (not recorded which). The TCR comes from a man aged 40-49 years who had recovered from COVID-19. The chain recombines TRBV5-4 with TRBJ2-1; TRBD1 matches 10 bases. In DNA form, the CDR3 reads TGTGCCAGCAGCGAGACAGGGGGCCCCTACAATGAGCAGTTCTTC. This sequence encodes CASSETGGPYNEQFF.